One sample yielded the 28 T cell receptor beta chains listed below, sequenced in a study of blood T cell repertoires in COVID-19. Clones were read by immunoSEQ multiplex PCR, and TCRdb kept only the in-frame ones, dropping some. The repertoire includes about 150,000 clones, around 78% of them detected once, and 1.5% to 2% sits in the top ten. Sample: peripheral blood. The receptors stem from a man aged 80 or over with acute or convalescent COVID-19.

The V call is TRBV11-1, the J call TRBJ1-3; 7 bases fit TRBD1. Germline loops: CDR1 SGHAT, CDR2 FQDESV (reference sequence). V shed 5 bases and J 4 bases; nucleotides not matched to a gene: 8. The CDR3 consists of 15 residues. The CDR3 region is CASSRTGQAGNTIYF. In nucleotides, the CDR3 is TGTGCCAGCAGCCGTACCGGACAGGCGGGAAACACCATATATTTT.

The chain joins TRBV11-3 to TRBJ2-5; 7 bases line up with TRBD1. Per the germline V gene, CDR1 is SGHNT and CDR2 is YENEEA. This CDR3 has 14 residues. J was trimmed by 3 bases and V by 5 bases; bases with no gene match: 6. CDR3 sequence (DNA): TGTGCCAGCAGCCTAGGGCAGGGGGAAGAGACCCAGTACTTC. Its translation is CASSLGQGEETQYF.

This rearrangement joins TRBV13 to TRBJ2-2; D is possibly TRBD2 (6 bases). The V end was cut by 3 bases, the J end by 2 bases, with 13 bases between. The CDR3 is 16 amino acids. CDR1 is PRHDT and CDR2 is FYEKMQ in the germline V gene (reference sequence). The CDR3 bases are TGTGCCAGCAGCTTCGGATTCGCGGGAAACACCGGGGAGCTGTTTTTT. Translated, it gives CASSFGFAGNTGELFF.

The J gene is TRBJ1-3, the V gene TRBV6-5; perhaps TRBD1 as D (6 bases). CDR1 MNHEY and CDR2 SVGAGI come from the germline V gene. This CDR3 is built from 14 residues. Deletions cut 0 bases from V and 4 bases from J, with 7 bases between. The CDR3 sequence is CASSYSGTGNTIYF. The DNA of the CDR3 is TGTGCCAGCAGTTACTCAGGGACAGGAAACACCATATATTTT.

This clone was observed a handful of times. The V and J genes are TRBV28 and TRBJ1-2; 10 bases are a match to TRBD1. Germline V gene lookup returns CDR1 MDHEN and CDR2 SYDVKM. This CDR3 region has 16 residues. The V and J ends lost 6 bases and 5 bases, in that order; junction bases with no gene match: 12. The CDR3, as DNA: TGTGCCAGCAGGGGGGGGCCGGGACAGGGGAATTATGGCTACACCTTC. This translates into CASRGGPGQGNYGYTF.

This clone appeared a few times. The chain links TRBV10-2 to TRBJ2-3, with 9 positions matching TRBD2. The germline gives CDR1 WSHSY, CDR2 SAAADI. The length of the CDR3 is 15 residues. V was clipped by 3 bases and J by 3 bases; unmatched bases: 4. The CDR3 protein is CASSEPSGGTDTQYF. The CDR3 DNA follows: TGCGCCAGCAGTGAACCGAGCGGGGGGACAGATACGCAGTATTTT.

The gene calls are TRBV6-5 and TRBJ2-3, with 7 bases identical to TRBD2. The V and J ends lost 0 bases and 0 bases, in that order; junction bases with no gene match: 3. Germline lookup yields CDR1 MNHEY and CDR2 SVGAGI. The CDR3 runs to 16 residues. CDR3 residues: CASSYSSGVSTDTQYF. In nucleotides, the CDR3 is TGTGCCAGCAGTTACTCGAGCGGGGTTAGCACAGATACGCAGTATTTT.

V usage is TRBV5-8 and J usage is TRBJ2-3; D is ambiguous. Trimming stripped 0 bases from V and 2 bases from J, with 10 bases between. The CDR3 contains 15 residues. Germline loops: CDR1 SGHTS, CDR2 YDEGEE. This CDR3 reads CASSLDRRLTDTQYF. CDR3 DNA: TGTGCCAGCAGCTTGGACCGTAGACTCACAGATACGCAGTATTTT. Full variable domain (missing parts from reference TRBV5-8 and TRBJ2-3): EAGVTQSPTHLIKTRGQQATLRCSPISGHTSVYWYQQALGLGLQFLLWYDEGEERNRGNFPPRFSGRQFPNYSSELNVNALELEDSALYLCASSLDRRLTDTQYFGPGTRLTVL.

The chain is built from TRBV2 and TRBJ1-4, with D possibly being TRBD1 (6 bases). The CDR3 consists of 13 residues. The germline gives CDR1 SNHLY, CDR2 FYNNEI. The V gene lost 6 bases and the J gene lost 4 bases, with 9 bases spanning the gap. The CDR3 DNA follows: TGTGCCAGCAGAAGACAGGTTAATGAAAAACTGTTTTTT. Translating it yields CASRRQVNEKLFF.

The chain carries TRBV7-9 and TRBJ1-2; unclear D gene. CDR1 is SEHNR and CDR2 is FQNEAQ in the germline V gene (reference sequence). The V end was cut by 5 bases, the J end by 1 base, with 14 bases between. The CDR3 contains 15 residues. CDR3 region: CASSPPLILNYGYTF. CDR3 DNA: TGTGCCAGCAGCCCCCCACTCATCCTTAACTATGGCTACACCTTC.

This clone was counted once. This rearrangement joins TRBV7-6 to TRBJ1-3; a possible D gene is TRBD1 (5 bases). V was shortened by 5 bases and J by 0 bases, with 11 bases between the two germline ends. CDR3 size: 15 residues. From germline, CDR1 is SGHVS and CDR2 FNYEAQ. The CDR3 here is CASSPTGDSGNTIYF. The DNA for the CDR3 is TGTGCCAGCAGCCCCACGGGGGACTCTGGAAACACCATATATTTT.

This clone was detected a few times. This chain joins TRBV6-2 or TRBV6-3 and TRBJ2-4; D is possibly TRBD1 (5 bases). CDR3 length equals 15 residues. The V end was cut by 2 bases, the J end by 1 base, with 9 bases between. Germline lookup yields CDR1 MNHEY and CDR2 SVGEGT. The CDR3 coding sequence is TGTGCCAGCAGTTACGAGTCAGGGGCCAAAAACATTCAGTACTTC. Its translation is CASSYESGAKNIQYF.

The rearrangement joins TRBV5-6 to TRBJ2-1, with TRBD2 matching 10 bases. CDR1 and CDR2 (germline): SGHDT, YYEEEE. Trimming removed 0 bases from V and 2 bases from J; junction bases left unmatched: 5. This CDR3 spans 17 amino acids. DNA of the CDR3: TGTGCCAGCAGCTTGGGTACTAGCGGGATGACCTACAATGAGCAGTTCTTC. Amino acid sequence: CASSLGTSGMTYNEQFF.

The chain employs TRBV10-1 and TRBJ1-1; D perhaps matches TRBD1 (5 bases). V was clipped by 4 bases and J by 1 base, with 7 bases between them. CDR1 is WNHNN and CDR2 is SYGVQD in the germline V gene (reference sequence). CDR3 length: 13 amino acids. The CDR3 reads CASSVQGNTEAFF. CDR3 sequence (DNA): TGCGCCAGCAGTGTTCAGGGGAACACTGAAGCTTTCTTT.

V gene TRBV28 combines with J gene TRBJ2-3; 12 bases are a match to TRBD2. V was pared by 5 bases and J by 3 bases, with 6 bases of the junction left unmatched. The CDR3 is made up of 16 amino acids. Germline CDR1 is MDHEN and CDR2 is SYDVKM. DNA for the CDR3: TGTGCCAGCAGTCCCACACTAGCGGGGGGTACAGATACGCAGTATTTT. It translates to CASSPTLAGGTDTQYF.

The CDR3 protein is CASSFPGTVVKETQYF. In DNA form, the CDR3 reads TGTGCCAGCAGCTTCCCCGGGACAGTAGTAAAAGAGACCCAGTACTTC. The chain links TRBV7-2 to TRBJ2-5; 7 nucleotides agree with TRBD1. The V and J ends lost 3 bases and 3 bases, in that order; junction bases with no gene match: 10. Per germline, CDR1 SGHTA and CDR2 FQGNSA. The CDR3 contains 16 residues. The full variable domain, completed using reference TRBV7-2 and TRBJ2-5, is GAGVSQSPSNKVTEKGKDVELRCDPISGHTALYWYRQSLGQGLEFLIYFQGNSAPDKSGLPSDRFSAERTGGSVSTLTIQRTQQEDSAVYLCASSFPGTVVKETQYFGPGTRLLVL.

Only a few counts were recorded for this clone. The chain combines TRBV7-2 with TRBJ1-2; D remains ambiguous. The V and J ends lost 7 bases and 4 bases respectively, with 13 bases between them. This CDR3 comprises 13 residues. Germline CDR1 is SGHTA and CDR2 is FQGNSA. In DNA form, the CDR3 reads TGTGCCAGCACTCTTGGGCCCTCCTATGGCTACACCTTC. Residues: CASTLGPSYGYTF.

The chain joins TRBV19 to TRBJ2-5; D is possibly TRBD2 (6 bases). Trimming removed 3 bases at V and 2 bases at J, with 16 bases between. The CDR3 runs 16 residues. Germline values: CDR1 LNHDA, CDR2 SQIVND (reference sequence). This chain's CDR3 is CASSMEGRSGQETQYF. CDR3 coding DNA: TGTGCCAGTAGTATGGAGGGTCGTTCAGGGCAAGAGACCCAGTACTTC.

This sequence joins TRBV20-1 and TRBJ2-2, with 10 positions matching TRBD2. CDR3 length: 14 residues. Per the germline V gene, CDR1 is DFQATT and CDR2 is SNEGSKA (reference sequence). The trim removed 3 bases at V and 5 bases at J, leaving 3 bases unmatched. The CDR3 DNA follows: TGCAGTGCTAGTAGCGGGGGGATGACCGGGGAGCTGTTTTTT. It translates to CSASSGGMTGELFF.

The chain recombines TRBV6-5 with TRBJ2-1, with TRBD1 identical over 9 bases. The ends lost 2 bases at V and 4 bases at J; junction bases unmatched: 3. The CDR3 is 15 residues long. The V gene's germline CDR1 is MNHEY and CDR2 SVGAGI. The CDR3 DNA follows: TGTGCCAGCAGTTACGGGGGACAGGGATACAATGAGCAGTTCTTC. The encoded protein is CASSYGGQGYNEQFF.

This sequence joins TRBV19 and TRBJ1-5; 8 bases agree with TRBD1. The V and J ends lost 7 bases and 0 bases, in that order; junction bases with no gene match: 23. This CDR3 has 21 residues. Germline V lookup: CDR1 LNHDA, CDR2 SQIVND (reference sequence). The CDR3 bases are TGTGCCAGTACTCCAAACCTGGGGTACGGGACAGGCGGCAATAGCAATCAGCCCCAGCATTTT. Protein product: CASTPNLGYGTGGNSNQPQHF.

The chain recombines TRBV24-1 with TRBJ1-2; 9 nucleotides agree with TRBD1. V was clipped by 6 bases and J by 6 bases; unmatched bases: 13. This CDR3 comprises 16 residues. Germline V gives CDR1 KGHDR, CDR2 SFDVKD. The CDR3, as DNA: TGTGCCACCAGTCAAGGGACAGGGACGCTTGGCCATGGCTACACCTTC. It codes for CATSQGTGTLGHGYTF.

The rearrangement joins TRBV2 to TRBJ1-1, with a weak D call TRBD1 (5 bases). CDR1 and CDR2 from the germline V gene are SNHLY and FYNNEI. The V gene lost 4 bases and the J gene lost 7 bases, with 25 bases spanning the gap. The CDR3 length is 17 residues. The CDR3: CASSGRPGGTPSDEAFF. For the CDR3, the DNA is TGTGCCAGCAGTGGACGACCTGGGGGGACCCCCTCGGATGAAGCTTTCTTT.

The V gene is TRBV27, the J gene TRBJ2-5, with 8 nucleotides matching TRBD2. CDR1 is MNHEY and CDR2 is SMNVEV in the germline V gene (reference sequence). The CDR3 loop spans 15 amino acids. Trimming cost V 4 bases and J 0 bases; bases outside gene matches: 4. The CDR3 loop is CASSSAGGHQETQYF. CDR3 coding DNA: TGTGCCAGCAGTTCGGCGGGGGGACACCAAGAGACCCAGTACTTC.

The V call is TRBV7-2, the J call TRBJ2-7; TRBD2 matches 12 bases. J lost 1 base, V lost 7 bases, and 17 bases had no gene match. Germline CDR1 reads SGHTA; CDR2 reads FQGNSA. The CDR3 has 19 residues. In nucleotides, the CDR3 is TGTGCCAGCACTCTACTAGAGGGACTAGCGGGTTGTAGTTCCTACGAGCAGTACGTC. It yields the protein CASTLLEGLAGCSSYEQYV.

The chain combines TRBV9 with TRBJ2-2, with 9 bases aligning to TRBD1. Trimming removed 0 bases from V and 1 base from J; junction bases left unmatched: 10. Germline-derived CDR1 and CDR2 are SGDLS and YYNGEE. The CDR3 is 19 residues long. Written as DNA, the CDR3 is TGTGCCAGCAGCGTAGCGGGGGCCCCGGGACAGGGGAACACCGGGGAGCTGTTTTTT. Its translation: CASSVAGAPGQGNTGELFF.

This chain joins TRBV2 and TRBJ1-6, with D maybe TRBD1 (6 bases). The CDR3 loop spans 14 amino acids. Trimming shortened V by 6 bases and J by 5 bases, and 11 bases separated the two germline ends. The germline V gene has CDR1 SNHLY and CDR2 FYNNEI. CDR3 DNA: TGTGCCAGCAGCTCCGCAGGGGATAATTCACCCCTCCACTTT. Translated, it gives CASSSAGDNSPLHF.

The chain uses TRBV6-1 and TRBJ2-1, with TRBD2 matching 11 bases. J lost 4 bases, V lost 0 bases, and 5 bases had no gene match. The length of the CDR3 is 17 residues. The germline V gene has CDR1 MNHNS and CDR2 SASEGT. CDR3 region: CASSEAGTSGVYNEQFF. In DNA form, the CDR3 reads TGTGCCAGCAGTGAAGCCGGGACTAGCGGAGTTTACAATGAGCAGTTCTTC.